A single sample is the source of the 3 T cell receptor beta chains below, sequenced in a study of molecular identifiers for immune sequencing clone quantification. From the PCR reads, TCRdb called clonotypes with MiXCR, one entry per CDR3 protein. The sample contains more than 450,000 distinct CDR3 sequences, around a fifth of which appear only once. Material: naive CD8+ T cells from blood, with Jurkat cell RNA spiked in. Stated subset: FACS-sorted CD8+CD4-CCR7+CD45RA+ naive T cells. The receptors were sampled from a human donor in good health. Some libraries in this study had Jurkat cell RNA spiked in.

This clonotype was observed many times. The chain recombines TRBV24-1 with TRBJ2-1; 7 nucleotides line up with TRBD2. The CDR3 has 14 amino acids. V trimming: 5 bases; J trimming: 1 base; junction bases outside the gene matches: 1. CDR1 is KGHDR and CDR2 is SFDVKD in the germline V gene. CDR3 nucleotide sequence: TGTGCCACCAGTGGGGGGGGGTCCTACAATGAGCAGTTCTTC. Encoded protein: CATSGGGSYNEQFF.

The chain recombines TRBV27 with TRBJ1-5; D is ambiguous. Germline V gene lookup returns CDR1 MNHEY and CDR2 SMNVEV (reference sequence). The CDR3 contains 12 residues. Trimming took off 2 bases at V and 9 bases at J, with 8 bases between the two ends. The CDR3 region is CASSLPSGPQHF. The DNA for the CDR3 is TGTGCCAGCAGTTTACCGTCCGGGCCCCAGCATTTT.

This chain joins TRBV29-1 and TRBJ2-7; either TRBD1 or TRBD2 may supply D (5 bases each). Germline CDR1 SQVTM, CDR2 ANQGSEA. With 5 bases removed from V and 3 bases from J, the gap between germline ends came to 26 bases. This CDR3 has 17 amino acids. The CDR3 DNA is TGCAGCGTTTTTACAGTAGCGCAAGGGACCTCCCACTACGAGCAGTACTTC. Residues: CSVFTVAQGTSHYEQYF.